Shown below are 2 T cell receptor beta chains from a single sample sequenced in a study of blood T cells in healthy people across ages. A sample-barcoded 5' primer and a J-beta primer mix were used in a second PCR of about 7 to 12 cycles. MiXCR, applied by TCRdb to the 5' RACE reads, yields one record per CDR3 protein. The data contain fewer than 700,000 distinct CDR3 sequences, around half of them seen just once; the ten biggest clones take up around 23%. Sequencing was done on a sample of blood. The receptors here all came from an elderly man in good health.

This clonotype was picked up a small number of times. The CDR3 sequence: CASRSQGTGELFF. The CDR3 nucleotides read TGTGCCAGCAGAAGCCAGGGCACCGGGGAGCTGTTTTTT. V gene TRBV6-5 combines with J gene TRBJ2-2, with D perhaps matching TRBD1 (5 bases). The CDR3 spans 13 residues. Between the trimmed V and J ends, which lost 6 bases and 4 bases, there was a span of 9 bases. Germline V lookup: CDR1 MNHEY, CDR2 SVGAGI.

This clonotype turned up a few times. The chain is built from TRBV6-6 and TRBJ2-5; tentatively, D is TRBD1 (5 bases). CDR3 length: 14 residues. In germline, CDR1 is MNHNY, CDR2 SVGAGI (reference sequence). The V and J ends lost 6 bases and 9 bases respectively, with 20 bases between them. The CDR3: CASSQALGPGSQYF. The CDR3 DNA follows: TGTGCCAGCAGCCAGGCCCTGGGGCCTGGGTCCCAGTACTTC.